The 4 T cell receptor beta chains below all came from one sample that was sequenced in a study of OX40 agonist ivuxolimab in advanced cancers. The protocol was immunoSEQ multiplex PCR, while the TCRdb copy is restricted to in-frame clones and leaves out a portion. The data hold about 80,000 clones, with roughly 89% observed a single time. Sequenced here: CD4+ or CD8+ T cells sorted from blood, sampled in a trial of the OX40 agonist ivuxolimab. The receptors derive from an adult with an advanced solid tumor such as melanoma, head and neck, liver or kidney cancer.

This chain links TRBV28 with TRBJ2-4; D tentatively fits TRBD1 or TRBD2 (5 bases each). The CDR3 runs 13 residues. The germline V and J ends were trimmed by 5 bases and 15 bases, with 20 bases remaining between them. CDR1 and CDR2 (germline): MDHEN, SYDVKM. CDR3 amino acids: CASSPGLRALGYF. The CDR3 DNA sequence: TGTGCCAGCAGTCCGGGGCTTAGGGCACTCGGGTACTTC. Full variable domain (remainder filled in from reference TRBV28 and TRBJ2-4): DVKVTQSSRYLVKRTGEKVFLECVQDMDHENMFWYRQDPGLGLRLIYFSYDVKMKEKGDIPEGYSVSREKKERFSLILESASTNQTSMYLCASSPGLRALGYFGAGTRLSVL.

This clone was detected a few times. The CDR3 nucleotides are TGTGCCTGGAGTGGGGGGTCCTTCCTCTACGAGCAGTACTTC. The encoded protein is CAWSGGSFLYEQYF. This chain uses TRBV30 with TRBJ2-7, with D perhaps assigned TRBD1 or TRBD2 (5 bases each). Germline-derived CDR1 and CDR2 are GTSNPN and SVGIG (reference sequence). The CDR3 totals 14 residues. Between the trimmed V and J ends, which lost 1 base and 3 bases, there was a span of 13 bases. The entire variable domain, with the rest obtained from reference TRBV30 and TRBJ2-7, is as follows: SQTIHQWPATLVQPVGSPLSLECTVEGTSNPNLYWYRQAAGRGLQLLFYSVGIGQISSEVPQNLSASRPQDRQFILSSKKLLLSDSGFYLCAWSGGSFLYEQYFGPGTRLTVT.

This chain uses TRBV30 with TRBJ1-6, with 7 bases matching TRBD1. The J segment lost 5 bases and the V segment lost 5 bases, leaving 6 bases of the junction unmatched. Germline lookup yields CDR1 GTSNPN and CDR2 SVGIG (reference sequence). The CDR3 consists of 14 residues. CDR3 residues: CAWGRDSNNSPLHF. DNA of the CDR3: TGTGCCTGGGGCAGGGACAGTAATAATTCACCCCTCCACTTT.

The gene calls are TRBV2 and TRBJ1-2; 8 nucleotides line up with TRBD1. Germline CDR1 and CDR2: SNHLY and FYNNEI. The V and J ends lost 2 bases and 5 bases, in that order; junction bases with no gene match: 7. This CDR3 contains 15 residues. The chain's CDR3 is CASSEHLDRGYGYTF. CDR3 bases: TGTGCCAGCAGTGAACATCTTGACAGGGGTTATGGCTACACCTTC.